This T cell receptor beta chain was sequenced during a study of T cell repertoires in cytomegalovirus infection. The CDR3 sequence is 15 residues long. CDR1 and CDR2 (germline): DFQATT, SNEGSKA (reference sequence). Germline trimming cut 1 base from V and 3 bases from J; bases unmatched to any gene: 5. MiXCR was run by TCRdb on the reads, yielding one entry per CDR3 protein. The sample carries 97,000 or so distinct CDR3 sequences, 16% recorded once. This clonotype was detected a few times. The chain employs TRBV20-1 and TRBJ2-2, with 7 bases fitting TRBD1. The sequence was collected from a human donor in good health (CMV status not recorded). Some clones in this sample may be carry-over from other donors' samples. The sequenced sample was PBMCs. In DNA form, the CDR3 reads TGCAGTGCTAGAGGGCTCCAGGGGGACACCGGGGAGCTGTTTTTT. It codes for CSARGLQGDTGELFF.